Below are 28 T cell receptor beta chains sequenced from a single sample in a study of blood T cell repertoires in COVID-19. TCRdb's table, derived via immunoSEQ multiplex PCR, lists solely in-frame clones and lacks some. The repertoire holds over 200,000 clones, over 80% seen once, with about a tenth in the top ten. Input material: PBMCs or T cells enriched from blood (not recorded which). Receptors were obtained from a young man with acute COVID-19.

The J gene is TRBJ1-5, the V gene TRBV10-1; the D gene is possibly TRBD1 (6 bases). The CDR3 has 17 amino acids. From germline, CDR1 is WNHNN and CDR2 SYGVQD (reference sequence). V was shortened by 2 bases and J by 7 bases, with 21 bases between the two germline ends. CDR3 sequence (DNA): TGCGCCAGCAGTGAGCTCAAAAACAGGGAAAGAAGCCAGCCCCAGCATTTT. Amino acids: CASSELKNRERSQPQHF.

The chain couples TRBV7-9 to TRBJ2-7; 7 bases agree with TRBD2. The V gene's germline CDR1 is SEHNR and CDR2 FQNEAQ (reference sequence). The length of the CDR3 is 13 residues. V gave up 8 bases and J gave up 6 bases; unmatched junction bases: 10. The CDR3 bases are TGTGCCAGCCAGCCGGGAGGCTATTCCGAGCAGTACTTC. Protein: CASQPGGYSEQYF.

J is TRBJ2-7 and V is TRBV29-1; tentatively, D is TRBD1 (5 bases). V was clipped by 4 bases and J by 2 bases, with 12 bases between them. CDR3 length: 13 amino acids. The germline CDR1 and CDR2 sequences are SQVTM and ANQGSEA. CDR3 loop: CSVGGRTTYEQYF. The CDR3 DNA sequence: TGCAGCGTTGGGGGCAGGACAACCTACGAGCAGTACTTC.

This chain uses TRBV2 with TRBJ2-1, with 8 bases matching TRBD2. The germline V gene encodes CDR1 SNHLY and CDR2 FYNNEI. The CDR3 length is 14 residues. The junction had 4 bases not matched to a gene; V was cut back by 4 bases and J by 5 bases. DNA for the CDR3: TGTGCCAGCAGTGCGGGACTAGTAGACAATGAGCAGTTCTTC. Amino acids: CASSAGLVDNEQFF.

This chain links TRBV5-1 with TRBJ2-1, with 7 nucleotides matching TRBD1. Trimming cost V 4 bases and J 12 bases; bases outside gene matches: 7. This CDR3 contains 12 residues. CDR1 SGHRS and CDR2 YFSETQ come from the germline V gene. Here the CDR3 DNA reads TGCGCCAGCAGCCTAGGGGGCGAGGGGCAGTTCTTC. Protein: CASSLGGEGQFF.

The chain uses TRBV27 and TRBJ2-1; possible D gene TRBD1, 6 bases. Germline CDR1 reads MNHEY; CDR2 reads SMNVEV (reference sequence). The CDR3 covers 16 residues. Trimming removed 3 bases from V and 4 bases from J, with 16 bases in between. The CDR3 loop reads CASSLYRDKVYNEQFF. The DNA of the CDR3 is TGTGCCAGCAGTTTGTACAGGGATAAGGTTTACAATGAGCAGTTCTTC.

The V and J genes are TRBV4-2 and TRBJ2-5; tentatively, D is TRBD2 (6 bases). Trimming took off 6 bases at V and 3 bases at J, with 14 bases between the two ends. In germline, CDR1 is LGHNA, CDR2 YNFKEQ. The CDR3 consists of 14 residues. For the CDR3, the DNA is TGTGCCAGCAGGTTAATAGGGACTGAAGAGACCCAGTACTTC. Translating gives CASRLIGTEETQYF.

This chain uses TRBV30 with TRBJ1-2; weak D call: TRBD1 (6 bases). This CDR3 is built from 13 residues. Germline lookup yields CDR1 GTSNPN and CDR2 SVGIG (reference sequence). V lost 4 bases and J lost 5, with 14 bases in between. CDR3 bases: TGTGCCTGGACCCCCGGACAGCGATATGGCTACACCTTC. Encoded protein: CAWTPGQRYGYTF.

V gene TRBV14 combines with J gene TRBJ2-2, with D uncertain. This CDR3 contains 13 residues. Per germline, CDR1 SGHDN and CDR2 FVKESK. The V gene lost 4 bases and the J gene lost 3 bases, with 6 bases spanning the gap. In nucleotides, the CDR3 is TGTGCCAGCAGCCCATTTTACACCGGGGAGCTGTTTTTT. Encoded protein: CASSPFYTGELFF.

The CDR3, as DNA: TGCAGCGTTGTCGGTGGACAGCAATTCTACGAGCAGTACTTC. Its translation is CSVVGGQQFYEQYF. The rearrangement joins TRBV29-1 to TRBJ2-7, with a weak D call TRBD1 (6 bases). CDR1 is SQVTM, CDR2 ANQGSEA, per germline. V was trimmed by 4 bases and J by 3 bases, leaving 16 bases between them. This CDR3 contains 14 residues.

The chain uses TRBV7-2 and TRBJ1-3, with 8 bases aligning to TRBD1. Germline-derived CDR1 and CDR2 are SGHTA and FQGNSA. CDR3 length: 17 amino acids. The trim removed 3 bases at V and 1 base at J, leaving 8 bases unmatched. Here the CDR3 reads CASSFKTGAISGNTIYF. CDR3 nucleotides: TGTGCCAGCAGCTTTAAGACAGGGGCCATATCTGGAAACACCATATATTTT.

The chain is built from TRBV7-2 and TRBJ2-7, with 10 bases identical to TRBD2. Germline CDR1 and CDR2: SGHTA and FQGNSA. Germline trimming cut 0 bases from V and 2 bases from J; bases unmatched to any gene: 4. This CDR3 has 16 residues. CDR3 amino acids: CASSLALLAGAYEQYF. The CDR3 DNA sequence: TGTGCCAGCAGCTTAGCGCTGCTAGCGGGAGCCTACGAGCAGTACTTC.

The chain recombines TRBV7-9 with TRBJ1-1; 7 bases fit TRBD1. J gave up 0 bases and V 1 base, and 5 bases lay outside the gene matches. Germline V lookup: CDR1 SEHNR, CDR2 FQNEAQ (reference sequence). The CDR3 contains 16 residues. The DNA for the CDR3 is TGTGCCAGCAGCTTAGAGCCCCAGGGGGTGAACACTGAAGCTTTCTTT. As protein: CASSLEPQGVNTEAFF.

The chain uses TRBV28 and TRBJ1-6, with D perhaps matching TRBD1 (6 bases). This CDR3 region has 16 residues. V lost 4 bases to trimming and J lost 7 bases, with 17 bases between them. Germline lookup yields CDR1 MDHEN and CDR2 SYDVKM. The CDR3 DNA follows: TGTGCCAGCAGTTCCCCAGTCGGGGGGCAAAATTCACCCCTCCACTTT. It codes for CASSSPVGGQNSPLHF.

The chain couples TRBV18 to TRBJ2-3, with 8 nucleotides matching TRBD1. The V gene's germline CDR1 is KGHSH and CDR2 LQKENI. J was trimmed by 3 bases and V by 4 bases; bases with no gene match: 6. The CDR3 has 15 residues. The CDR3 nucleotides are TGTGCCAGCTCACGAGGGACAGGCTATACAGATACGCAGTATTTT. Translated, it gives CASSRGTGYTDTQYF.

The rearrangement links TRBV6-5 to TRBJ2-6, with D perhaps TRBD1 (6 bases). The V and J ends lost 6 bases and 4 bases respectively, with 13 bases between them. Germline V gives CDR1 MNHEY, CDR2 SVGAGI. This CDR3 spans 15 amino acids. The CDR3 nucleotides read TGTGCCAGCAGCTACACAGGGACCGGGGCCAACGTCCTGACTTTC. Amino acids: CASSYTGTGANVLTF.

This chain links TRBV28 with TRBJ2-2, with 10 nucleotides matching TRBD2. CDR1 is MDHEN, CDR2 SYDVKM, per germline. CDR3 size: 16 residues. The junction had 7 bases not matched to a gene; V was cut back by 8 bases and J by 1 base. CDR3 coding DNA: TGTGCCAGCTGCCTTTGGACTAGCGGGAACACCGGGGAGCTGTTTTTT. Encoded protein: CASCLWTSGNTGELFF.

V gene TRBV9 combines with J gene TRBJ1-1; D gene unclear. The germline V gene encodes CDR1 SGDLS and CDR2 YYNGEE. The V and J ends lost 1 base and 1 base respectively, with 14 bases between them. There are 16 residues in the CDR3. The CDR3 coding sequence is TGTGCCAGCAGCGTACTGCCCGGGTCGGGGAACACTGAAGCTTTCTTT. As protein: CASSVLPGSGNTEAFF.

The chain employs TRBV9 and TRBJ2-2; 8 bases align to TRBD2. V was clipped by 0 bases and J by 7 bases; unmatched bases: 5. The CDR3 is made up of 15 amino acids. CDR1 is SGDLS and CDR2 is YYNGEE in the germline V gene. The CDR3 DNA reads TGTGCCAGCAGCGTAGAGGTCGGGAGGGACGGGGAGCTGTTTTTT. Translating gives CASSVEVGRDGELFF.

The CDR3 bases are TGCGCCAGCAGCCTTAATACAGGGCGCGTAAATTCCTACGAGCAGTACTTC. Translating it yields CASSLNTGRVNSYEQYF. The chain carries TRBV4-1 and TRBJ2-7; possibly TRBD1 for D (6 bases). From germline, CDR1 is MGHRA and CDR2 YSYEKL. The CDR3 spans 17 residues. The V and J ends lost 4 bases and 1 base respectively, with 20 bases between them.

The chain combines TRBV29-1 with TRBJ1-3; D uncertain. The CDR3 runs to 11 residues. CDR1 SQVTM and CDR2 ANQGSEA come from the germline V gene. CDR3 in amino acids: CSGGHGNTIYF. The CDR3 DNA reads as TGCAGTGGAGGTCATGGAAACACCATATATTTT. The full variable domain, its missing parts supplied by reference TRBV29-1 and TRBJ1-3, is SAVISQKPSRDICQRGTSLTIQCQVDSQVTMMFWYRQQPGQSLTLIATANQGSEATYESGFVIDKFPISRPNLTFSTLTVSNMSPEDSSIYLCSGGHGNTIYFGEGSWLTVV.

V gene TRBV19 combines with J gene TRBJ1-5, with TRBD1 matching 9 bases. After removal of 5 bases from V and 2 bases from J, the junction contained 7 bases not matched to a gene. CDR1 is LNHDA, CDR2 SQIVND, per germline (reference sequence). The CDR3 is 16 residues long. The CDR3 DNA reads as TGTGCCAGTAGTCGGACAGGGGTAGGTGGCAATCAGCCCCAGCATTTT. Its protein is CASSRTGVGGNQPQHF.

This clone was seen only once. The CDR3 coding sequence is TGTGCCAGCAGCCCAAGTAGCTTCTCCTACGAGCAGTACTTC. Translated, it gives CASSPSSFSYEQYF. J is TRBJ2-7 and V is TRBV7-9; D uncertain. This CDR3 comprises 14 residues. The V end was cut by 5 bases, the J end by 0 bases, with 11 bases between. The germline CDR1 and CDR2 sequences are SEHNR and FQNEAQ (reference sequence).

The chain couples TRBV7-3 to TRBJ2-1; the D gene is possibly TRBD1 (6 bases). CDR1 SGHTA and CDR2 FQGTGA come from the germline V gene. This CDR3 is 14 amino acids long. V shed 2 bases and J shed 3 bases, with 8 bases lying between them. DNA of the CDR3: TGTGCCAGCAGCTTAGGGGGCGACTACAATGAGCAGTTCTTC. This sequence encodes CASSLGGDYNEQFF.

The chain is built from TRBV28 and TRBJ2-1, with TRBD2 matching over 13 bases. The CDR3 extends over 18 amino acids. After removal of 4 bases from V and 8 bases from J, the junction contained 14 bases not matched to a gene. The germline V gene has CDR1 MDHEN and CDR2 SYDVKM. CDR3 DNA sequence: TGTGCCAGCAGTTCCACTAGCGGGAGGGCCTCCTTAATGGATGAGCAGTTCTTC. Translation: CASSSTSGRASLMDEQFF.

Only one count was recorded for this clone. V usage is TRBV5-1 and J usage is TRBJ1-1; D gene uncertain. V lost 3 bases and J lost 0, with 9 bases in between. The CDR3 is 14 amino acids. CDR1 is SGHRS, CDR2 YFSETQ, per germline. The CDR3 DNA is TGCGCCAGCAGCTCCCCGGGTCTGAACACTGAAGCTTTCTTT. Protein: CASSSPGLNTEAFF.

The chain is built from TRBV9 and TRBJ1-3, with 8 bases identical to TRBD1. This CDR3 comprises 14 residues. The germline CDR1 and CDR2 sequences are SGDLS and YYNGEE. V was pared by 9 bases and J by 3 bases, with 8 bases of the junction left unmatched. The CDR3 DNA reads as TGTGCCACTGGCCAGGGGGCTGGTGGAAACACCATATATTTT. Amino acid sequence: CATGQGAGGNTIYF.

This chain connects TRBV2 to TRBJ1-5; TRBD1 aligns across 7 bases. CDR3 length equals 14 residues. J was trimmed by 2 bases and V by 4 bases; bases with no gene match: 2. The germline gives CDR1 SNHLY, CDR2 FYNNEI. The CDR3 bases are TGTGCCAGCAGTGGACAGGGCGGCAATCAGCCCCAGCATTTT. Its translation is CASSGQGGNQPQHF.